Listed below are T cell receptor beta chains from one sample, sequenced in a study of blood T cell repertoires in COVID-19. Generated by immunoSEQ multiplex PCR, the TCRdb table keeps only in-frame clones and is missing some. The table shows more than 150,000 clones, with around 80% occurring only once. Sequencing was done on a sample of peripheral blood. These receptors came from a man aged 25 to 45 with active or convalescent COVID-19. CDR3s include the opening cysteine and the closing phenylalanine or tryptophan. A D gene is named only where the DNA matches it firmly. The size entry is marked missing in some rows and otherwise reads once, few, many or a size class.

j_call | v_call | clone_size | d_call | cdr3_aa | cdr3_nt
TRBJ1-1 | TRBV30 | - | - | CAWSGVTSRAFF | TGTGCCTGGAGTGGGGTCACTTCGAGGGCTTTCTTT
TRBJ1-6 | TRBV19 | - | TRBD1 | CASSPGTGSNSPLHF | TGTGCCAGTAGTCCGGGGACAGGGAGTAATTCACCCCTCCACTTT
TRBJ1-2 | TRBV11-2 | - | TRBD1 | CASRQGQGNYTF | TGTGCCAGCAGACAGGGACAGGGGAACTACACCTTC
TRBJ2-2 | TRBV10-3 | once | - | CAISVLTANTGELFF | TGTGCCATCAGTGTACTGACAGCGAACACCGGGGAGCTGTTTTTT
TRBJ1-1 | TRBV7-9 | - | - | CASSLEVGRSTEAFF | TGTGCCAGCAGCTTAGAGGTCGGGAGGAGCACTGAAGCTTTCTTT
TRBJ1-1 | TRBV5-1 | - | TRBD1 | CASRRQGAEAFF | TGCGCCAGCAGGAGACAGGGGGCTGAAGCTTTCTTT
TRBJ1-1 | TRBV13 | - | - | CASSLAPGGNTEAFF | TGTGCCAGCAGCTTAGCCCCCGGAGGGAACACTGAAGCTTTCTTT
TRBJ1-1 | TRBV30 | - | - | CAWRGTEMNTEAFF | TGTGCCTGGCGGGGGACGGAGATGAACACTGAAGCTTTCTTT
TRBJ1-2 | TRBV12-3/TRBV12-4 | once | - | CASSLRRTDGYTF | TGTGCCAGCAGTTTACGGAGGACGGATGGCTACACCTTC
TRBJ2-1 | TRBV19 | - | TRBD2 | CASSIVRTSGRRGYNEQFF | TGTGCCAGTAGTATAGTTAGGACTAGCGGGAGGCGGGGGTACAATGAGCAGTTCTTC
TRBJ2-5 | TRBV14 | - | - | CASSPPSRGPQETQYF | TGTGCCAGCAGCCCCCCCTCTCGCGGGCCGCAAGAGACCCAGTACTTC
TRBJ1-1 | TRBV7-9 | - | - | CASSPRHEFEAFF | TGTGCCAGCAGCCCGAGGCACGAATTTGAAGCTTTCTTT
TRBJ2-7 | TRBV6-5 | once | TRBD2 | CASSSPSGSAYEQYF | TGTGCCAGCAGTTCCCCTAGCGGGAGCGCCTACGAGCAGTACTTC
TRBJ2-7 | TRBV7-8 | - | TRBD2 | CASSPVGSGTYEQYF | TGTGCCAGCAGCCCCGTGGGTAGCGGGACCTACGAGCAGTACTTC
TRBJ2-1 | TRBV3-1/TRBV3-2 | - | TRBD1 | CASSQLQGTAAYNEQFF | TGTGCCAGCAGCCAGCTACAAGGGACAGCCGCCTACAATGAGCAGTTCTTC
TRBJ1-6 | TRBV3-1/TRBV3-2 | - | - | CASSRAGARYSPLHF | TGTGCCAGCAGCCGTGCAGGGGCTCGGTACTCACCCCTCCACTTT
TRBJ1-5 | TRBV28 | - | - | CASNADGIQPQHF | TGTGCCAGCAACGCAGACGGGATCCAGCCCCAGCATTTT
TRBJ2-1 | TRBV10-2 | - | - | CASSVNEQFF | TGCGCCAGCAGCGTAAATGAGCAGTTCTTC
TRBJ1-2 | TRBV19 | - | TRBD1 | CASKPGQGNYGYTF | TGTGCCAGCAAGCCGGGACAGGGTAACTATGGCTACACCTTC
TRBJ2-3 | TRBV11-3 | - | - | CASSPRLSPFTDTQYF | TGTGCCAGCAGCCCGCGACTCTCGCCTTTCACAGATACGCAGTATTTT
TRBJ2-1 | TRBV4-2 | - | TRBD2 | CASSQDLAGAYNEQFF | TGTGCCAGCAGCCAAGATCTAGCGGGGGCCTACAATGAGCAGTTCTTC